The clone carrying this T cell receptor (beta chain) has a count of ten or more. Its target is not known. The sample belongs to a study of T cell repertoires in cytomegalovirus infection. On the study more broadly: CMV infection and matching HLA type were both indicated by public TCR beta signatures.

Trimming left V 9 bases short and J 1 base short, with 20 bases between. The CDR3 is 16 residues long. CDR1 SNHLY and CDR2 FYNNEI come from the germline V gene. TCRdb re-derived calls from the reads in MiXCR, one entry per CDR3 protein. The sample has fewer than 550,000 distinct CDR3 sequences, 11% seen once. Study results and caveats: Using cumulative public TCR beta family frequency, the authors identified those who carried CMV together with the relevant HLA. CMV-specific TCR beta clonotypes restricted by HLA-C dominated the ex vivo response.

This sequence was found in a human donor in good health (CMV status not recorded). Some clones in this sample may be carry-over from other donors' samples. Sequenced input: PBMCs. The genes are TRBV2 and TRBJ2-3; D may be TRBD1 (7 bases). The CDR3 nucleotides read TGTGCCAGAGGAGGGACCGACAGGGACGGCACAGATACGCAGTATTTT. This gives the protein CARGGTDRDGTDTQYF.